This TCR beta chain was sequenced during a study of Ad26.COV2.S vaccination and SARS-CoV-2 variants. The data were produced by immunoSEQ multiplex PCR, yet TCRdb's version contains in-frame clones alone and is incomplete. Of under 500,000 clones listed, about 90% are singletons. The treatment was: roughly 20 received Ad26.COV2.S at low or high dose, single or two shots; 5 received placebo; per-sample allocation not given. Sampling was done on day 63 after the first vaccine or placebo injection. Cohort 1b enrolled adults aged 18-55 years in Boston. Study-wide findings and caveats: Breadth and depth estimates from TCRs may understate total T cell responses.

A note on this clone: Its antigen is not known.

The length of the CDR3 is 18 residues. Germline V gives CDR1 WNHNN, CDR2 SYGVQD (reference sequence). V dropped 5 bases and J dropped 0; count of bases not matched to a gene: 12. Here the sequenced sample was peripheral blood, taken in a trial of Ad26.COV2.S vaccine versus placebo. V is TRBV10-1 and J is TRBJ2-2; 7 nucleotides align to TRBD2. The receptor was isolated from a person between 18 and 59 years old who received the Ad26.COV2.S COVID-19 vaccine or a placebo. The DNA of the CDR3 is TGCGCCAGCAGTCCGTGGGGGGGTTCGGCCGCGAACACCGGGGAGCTGTTTTTT. It specifies CASSPWGGSAANTGELFF.